This T cell receptor beta chain was documented in a study of patients with pleural tuberculosis. Via MiXCR, TCRdb re-called the reads, giving one row per CDR3 protein. The table records under 55,000 distinct CDR3 sequences, 7.3% of them present only once. Germline assignment: CDR1 MDHEN and CDR2 SYDVKM. This CDR3 is built from 14 residues. The V gene lost 4 bases and the J gene lost 8 bases, with 15 bases spanning the gap. At least ten counts were recorded for this clonotype. This sequence was found in a human donor with pleural tuberculosis. The chain couples TRBV28 to TRBJ2-1; TRBD2 might be the D (6 bases). CDR3 bases: TGTGCCAGCAGTTGGCGGGGAGGTCTGTATGAGCAGTTCTTC. Translation: CASSWRGGLYEQFF.